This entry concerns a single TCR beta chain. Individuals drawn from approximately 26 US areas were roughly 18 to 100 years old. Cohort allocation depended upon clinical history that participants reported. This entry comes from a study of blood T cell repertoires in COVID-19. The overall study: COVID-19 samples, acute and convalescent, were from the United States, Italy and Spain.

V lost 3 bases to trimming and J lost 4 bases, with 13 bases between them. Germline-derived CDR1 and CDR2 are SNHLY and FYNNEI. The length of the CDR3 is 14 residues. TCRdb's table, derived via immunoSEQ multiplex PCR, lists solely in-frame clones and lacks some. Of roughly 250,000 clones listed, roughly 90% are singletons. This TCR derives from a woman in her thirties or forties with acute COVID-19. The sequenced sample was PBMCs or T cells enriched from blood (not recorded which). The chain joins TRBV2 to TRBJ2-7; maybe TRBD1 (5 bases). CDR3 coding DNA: TGTGCCAGCAGTGAGGTAGGGGCAGTTTACGAGCAGTACTTC. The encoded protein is CASSEVGAVYEQYF.